The 29 T cell receptor beta chains below all came from one sample that was sequenced in a study of blood T cells in healthy people across ages. Primers used in a second PCR of roughly 6 to 12 cycles were a sample-barcoded 5' primer and a J-beta primer mix. TCRdb itself ran the 5' RACE reads through MiXCR, one entry per CDR3 protein. The table records about a million distinct CDR3 sequences, 51% of them present only once. The sample was blood. The receptors shown here come from a woman in her fifties or sixties in good health.

The rearrangement joins TRBV2 to TRBJ2-1; D call uncertain. V gave up 1 base and J gave up 9 bases, with 10 bases separating them. The CDR3 loop spans 13 amino acids. Germline CDR1 is SNHLY and CDR2 is FYNNEI. CDR3 protein: CASSEGAYGEQFF. CDR3 nucleotides: TGTGCCAGCAGTGAAGGAGCGTACGGTGAGCAGTTCTTC.

The rearrangement links TRBV24-1 to TRBJ2-2; D possibly uses TRBD1 or TRBD2 (5 bases each). Trimming pared 1 base from V and 1 base from J, leaving 15 bases between. This CDR3 is 18 amino acids long. The germline V gene encodes CDR1 KGHDR and CDR2 SFDVKD. The CDR3 sequence is CATSDFGRDGGNTGELFF. DNA for the CDR3: TGTGCCACCAGTGATTTTGGCAGGGATGGAGGGAACACCGGGGAGCTGTTTTTT.

There are a few counts of this clonotype. The J gene is TRBJ2-7, the V gene TRBV7-9, with TRBD2 as a possible D gene (6 bases). The CDR3 totals 14 residues. The germline CDR1 and CDR2 sequences are SEHNR and FQNEAQ (reference sequence). The V and J ends lost 4 bases and 7 bases respectively, with 17 bases between them. CDR3 in DNA: TGTGCCAGCAGCTCCGGGACTTCTTTCGGGGAGCAGTACTTC. Its translation: CASSSGTSFGEQYF.

The chain carries TRBV18 and TRBJ1-4, with unresolved D. Trimming shortened V by 2 bases and J by 5 bases, and 12 bases separated the two germline ends. Germline V CDR1 and CDR2: KGHSH, LQKENI. This CDR3 has 15 amino acids. DNA for the CDR3: TGTGCCAGCTCACCAGAGGCAGGAGAAAATGAAAAACTGTTTTTT. Residues: CASSPEAGENEKLFF.

This chain joins TRBV7-7 and TRBJ2-5, with 8 bases fitting TRBD2. The CDR3 is made up of 15 amino acids. Germline V gives CDR1 SSHAT, CDR2 FNYEAQ (reference sequence). V shed 5 bases and J 1 base; nucleotides not matched to a gene: 6. The CDR3 DNA sequence: TGTGCCAGCAGCCACCGGAGCGGGAGCCAAGAGACCCAGTACTTC. The encoded protein is CASSHRSGSQETQYF.

Points on this clonotype: At one end, the junction sequence differs from germline, possibly due to a read error. The V call is TRBV12-3 or TRBV12-4, the J call TRBJ2-1; D perhaps matches TRBD1 (7 bases). This CDR3 spans 15 amino acids. The CDR3 nucleotides are TGTGCCAGCAGCTTAGGAGGGGGCCAATACAATGAGCAGTTCTTC. Its protein product is CASSLGGGQYNEQFF.

This clonotype was counted between two and nine times. The chain uses TRBV20-1 and TRBJ1-5; D uncertain. Looked up from germline, CDR1 is DFQATT and CDR2 is SNEGSKA (reference sequence). Trimming removed 0 bases from V and 3 bases from J, with 9 bases in between. This CDR3 has 14 residues. This chain's CDR3 is CSARDRGPNQPQHF. DNA of the CDR3: TGCAGTGCTAGAGATCGAGGGCCCAATCAGCCCCAGCATTTT.

This clonotype was picked up many times. The chain joins TRBV29-1 to TRBJ2-6; no reliable D call. V lost 4 bases, J lost 0 bases, and 10 bases lay in between. Germline V lookup: CDR1 SQVTM, CDR2 ANQGSEA. The CDR3 runs 15 residues. The CDR3 spells CSVGLPGSGANVLTF. CDR3 coding DNA: TGCAGCGTTGGCCTCCCGGGCTCTGGGGCCAACGTCCTGACTTTC.

The chain has TRBV11-2 and TRBJ1-4; D unclear. Germline lookup yields CDR1 SGHAT and CDR2 FQNNGV. The CDR3 contains 16 residues. V was clipped by 5 bases and J by 0 bases, with 13 bases between them. The CDR3, as DNA: TGTGCCAGCAGCCCGATGTTCGGTGCAACTAATGAAAAACTGTTTTTT. Its protein is CASSPMFGATNEKLFF.

This clonotype was counted a few times. A much larger clone is a single base away; this may be a read error. The chain couples TRBV9 to TRBJ2-1; TRBD2 matches 8 bases. Germline V CDR1 and CDR2: SGDLS, YYNGEE. This CDR3 is 15 amino acids long. For the CDR3, the DNA is TGTGCCCGCAGCGAGGGACTAGGTTTCTACAATGAGCAGTTCTTC. Translating gives CARSEGLGFYNEQFF.

This clonotype was seen only a few times. This chain joins TRBV5-6 and TRBJ2-7; no reliable D call. V gave up 2 bases and J gave up 5 bases, with 14 bases separating them. The CDR3 contains 14 residues. CDR1 is SGHDT, CDR2 YYEEEE, per germline. The CDR3 spells CASSLVERVHEQYF. CDR3 nucleotides: TGTGCCAGCAGCTTAGTCGAGCGAGTCCACGAGCAGTACTTC.

The chain recombines TRBV4-3 with TRBJ2-1; no clear D gene. The germline gives CDR1 LGHNA, CDR2 YSLEER. The length of the CDR3 is 16 residues. V was trimmed by 3 bases and J by 0 bases, leaving 12 bases between them. The CDR3 nucleotides are TGCGCCAGCAGCCATTCAAGAGGATTCTCCTACAATGAGCAGTTCTTC. Translated, it gives CASSHSRGFSYNEQFF.

The chain uses TRBV29-1 and TRBJ2-1; D possibly matches TRBD1 or TRBD2 (5 bases each). Trimming cost V 8 bases and J 5 bases, with 13 bases left between them. Germline V gene sequence: CDR1 SQVTM, CDR2 ANQGSEA. This CDR3 has 12 residues. CDR3 nucleotides: TGCAGCTCGGGGACGGCGAACAATGAGCAGTTCTTC. It specifies CSSGTANNEQFF.

This clonotype turned up a few times. This chain joins TRBV7-2 and TRBJ2-7; no clear D gene. With 1 base removed from V and 1 base from J, the gap between germline ends came to 14 bases. This CDR3 has 16 residues. CDR1 is SGHTA and CDR2 is FQGNSA in the germline V gene. The CDR3 DNA reads as TGTGCCAGCAGCTTAGAACTTTTAGTCCCGTCCTACGAGCAGTACTTC. Protein sequence: CASSLELLVPSYEQYF. Using reference TRBV7-2 and TRBJ2-7 for the parts outside the CDR3, the full variable domain is GAGVSQSPSNKVTEKGKDVELRCDPISGHTALYWYRQSLGQGLEFLIYFQGNSAPDKSGLPSDRFSAERTGGSVSTLTIQRTQQEDSAVYLCASSLELLVPSYEQYFGPGTRLTVT.

This clonotype was counted a few times. CDR3 amino acids: CSARGDISGRADRNEQFF. In nucleotides, the CDR3 is TGCAGTGCTAGAGGGGATATTAGCGGGAGGGCCGATCGGAATGAGCAGTTCTTC. The chain links TRBV20-1 to TRBJ2-1, with TRBD2 matching 11 bases. Germline values: CDR1 DFQATT, CDR2 SNEGSKA (reference sequence). J lost 7 bases, V lost 1 base, and 15 bases had no gene match. CDR3 size: 18 residues.

The chain links TRBV7-2 to TRBJ2-7; unclear D gene. In germline, CDR1 is SGHTA, CDR2 FQGNSA. The CDR3 is made up of 15 amino acids. Trimming took 1 base from V and 0 from J, leaving 10 bases between them. The CDR3 nucleotides are TGTGCCAGCAGCTTAGGGACGGGTAGCTCCTACGAGCAGTACTTC. This gives the protein CASSLGTGSSYEQYF.

CDR3 loop: CASSPSRAGASDTQYF. The CDR3 coding sequence is TGCGCCAGCAGCCCCTCGAGAGCGGGAGCTTCAGATACGCAGTATTTT. The gene calls are TRBV4-3 and TRBJ2-3, with 8 bases identical to TRBD2. CDR3 size: 16 residues. Per the germline V gene, CDR1 is LGHNA and CDR2 is YSLEER. The ends lost 4 bases at V and 4 bases at J; junction bases unmatched: 10.

The genes are TRBV5-5 and TRBJ2-7; possibly TRBD1 for D (5 bases). The ends were cut back, 5 bases at V and 3 bases at J, with 15 bases in the middle. The CDR3 is 14 residues long. Germline-derived CDR1 and CDR2 are SGHKS and YYEKEE (reference sequence). The CDR3 protein is CASRPDSIDYEQYF. CDR3 in DNA: TGTGCCAGCAGACCCGACAGCATAGACTACGAGCAGTACTTC. Based on the CDR3 plus reference TRBV5-5 and TRBJ2-7, the full variable domain is DAGVTQSPTHLIKTRGQQVTLRCSPISGHKSVSWYQQVLGQGPQFIFQYYEKEERGRGNFPDRFSARQFPNYSSELNVNALLLGDSALYLCASRPDSIDYEQYFGPGTRLTVT.

CDR3 bases: TGTGCCAGCAGCGGGTTGAATTCCTACGAGCAGTACTTC. Residues: CASSGLNSYEQYF. V and J are TRBV7-8 and TRBJ2-4, with D uncertain. TRBJ2-7 explains the end of the DNA better; the J call may be wrong. The CDR3 is made up of 13 amino acids. CDR1 and CDR2 (germline): SGHVS, FQNEAQ.

The chain carries TRBV10-3 and TRBJ1-4; a weak D match, TRBD1 (6 bases). The germline gives CDR1 ENHRY, CDR2 SYGVKD. The CDR3 spans 14 residues. V was trimmed by 3 bases and J by 4 bases, leaving 9 bases between them. The CDR3 spells CAISERGGNEKLFF. The CDR3 DNA reads as TGTGCCATCAGTGAAAGGGGGGGTAATGAAAAACTGTTTTTT.

Of note for this clonotype: At one end the junction does not follow the germline gene, possibly because of a read error. The chain is built from TRBV28 and TRBJ1-6; TRBD1 matches 7 bases. Germline V CDR1 and CDR2: MDHEN, SYDVKM. The CDR3 runs 14 residues. In nucleotides, the CDR3 is TGTGCCAGCAGTTCGGGACAGAATAATCCACCCCTCCACTTT. Its translation is CASSSGQNNPPLHF.

The CDR3 loop is CASSLEQRTTNEKLFF. CDR3 bases: TGTGCCAGCAGCTTGGAGCAGAGAACAACTAATGAAAAACTGTTTTTT. This chain joins TRBV5-5 and TRBJ1-4; D uncertain. This CDR3 is 16 amino acids long. Germline CDR1 and CDR2: SGHKS and YYEKEE (reference sequence). Trimming removed 0 bases at V and 0 bases at J, with 9 bases between. Filled out from reference TRBV5-5 and TRBJ1-4, the complete variable domain reads DAGVTQSPTHLIKTRGQQVTLRCSPISGHKSVSWYQQVLGQGPQFIFQYYEKEERGRGNFPDRFSARQFPNYSSELNVNALLLGDSALYLCASSLEQRTTNEKLFFGSGTQLSVL.

The chain recombines TRBV4-1 with TRBJ1-2; D is unresolved. This CDR3 region has 16 residues. The germline CDR1 and CDR2 sequences are MGHRA and YSYEKL. The V end was cut by 1 base, the J end by 8 bases, with 20 bases between. CDR3 amino acids: CASSQAPIMRISGYTF. CDR3 nucleotide sequence: TGCGCCAGCAGCCAAGCCCCCATTATGAGAATAAGCGGCTACACCTTC.

The chain uses TRBV6-2 or TRBV6-3 and TRBJ2-1, with 9 bases identical to TRBD2. The germline V gene has CDR1 MNHEY and CDR2 SVGEGT. V lost 0 bases and J lost 0; bases outside the gene matches: 6. The CDR3 spans 18 residues. CDR3 in DNA: TGTGCCAGCAGTTACTCGGGACTAGCTAGAACCTCCTACAATGAGCAGTTCTTC. Its translation is CASSYSGLARTSYNEQFF.

This clonotype was observed at least ten times. The CDR3 nucleotides read TGTGCCAGCAGCTCCCGACAGTCCTACGAGCAGTACTTC. This gives the protein CASSSRQSYEQYF. The chain carries TRBV13 and TRBJ2-7; D perhaps matches TRBD1 (5 bases). V lost 4 bases and J lost 1, with 8 bases in between. Germline-derived CDR1 and CDR2 are PRHDT and FYEKMQ (reference sequence). This CDR3 contains 13 residues.

The V gene is TRBV6-5, the J gene TRBJ2-5; D might be TRBD1 (5 bases). The J call is doubtful: the DNA matches TRBJ2-7 better. The CDR3 length is 15 residues. Germline loops: CDR1 MNHEY, CDR2 SVGAGI. DNA for the CDR3: TGTGCCAGCAGTTACCGCAGGGCACTCAGGGACGAGCAGTACTTC. Amino acid sequence: CASSYRRALRDEQYF.

As DNA, the CDR3 is TGTGCCATCAGTGAGTCTATCGGGGGGAACCAAGAGACCCAGTACTTC. This sequence encodes CAISESIGGNQETQYF. V gene TRBV10-3 combines with J gene TRBJ2-4; 7 bases match TRBD2. The J call may be in error: the DNA end matches TRBJ2-5 better. The CDR3 contains 16 residues. The germline V gene has CDR1 ENHRY and CDR2 SYGVKD.

This chain joins TRBV7-9 and TRBJ2-4; D is possibly TRBD1 (6 bases). The end of the DNA aligns better with TRBJ2-5, so the J call may be wrong. This CDR3 contains 14 residues. CDR1 is SEHNR and CDR2 is FQNEAQ in the germline V gene (reference sequence). The CDR3 here is CASSFPGQTETQYF. As DNA, the CDR3 is TGTGCCAGCAGCTTCCCGGGACAAACGGAGACCCAGTACTTC.

In its sample, this clonotype was seen a few times. The chain's CDR3 is CSGRTPLGEQYF. The CDR3 coding sequence is TGCAGCGGCCGGACACCTCTCGGCGAGCAGTACTTC. The chain employs TRBV29-1 and TRBJ2-7; perhaps TRBD1 as D (5 bases). Germline values: CDR1 SQVTM, CDR2 ANQGSEA. The CDR3 extends over 12 amino acids. Deletions cut 7 bases from V and 6 bases from J, with 16 bases between.